Listed below are T cell receptor beta chains from one sample, sequenced in a study of identical twins. TCRdb reanalysed the 5' RACE reads using MiXCR and keeps one entry per CDR3 protein. Seen here are 600,000 to 850,000 distinct CDR3 sequences, about 20% observed once, and the top ten hold approximately 14%. These data also featured in a second study, about T cells expressing NK-cell markers.

Sequenced input: PBMCs. The receptors were gathered from a woman aged 18-29 years in good health. CDR3s include the opening cysteine and the closing phenylalanine or tryptophan. D genes are given only for firm matches. Part of the rows lack a size; the others show once, few, many or a class for expanded clones.

D gene	V gene	clone size	J gene	CDR3 DNA	CDR3 protein
NA	TRBV12-3/TRBV12-4	NA	TRBJ1-3	TGTGCCAGCAGTTACGACGGTGGAAACACCATATATTTT	CASSYDGGNTIYF
NA	TRBV9	NA	TRBJ2-3	TGTGCCAGCAGCGTAAGGGGTAGCCCAGATACGCAGTATTTT	CASSVRGSPDTQYF
TRBD1	TRBV7-2	few	TRBJ1-6	TGTGCCAGCAGCCGAGCGCCAGGACAGGGGCAAAATTCACCCCTCCACTTT	CASSRAPGQGQNSPLHF
TRBD2	TRBV20-1	NA	TRBJ2-1	TGCAGTGCTGGAGTATCGACTAGCGGGAGATACAATGAGCAGTTCTTC	CSAGVSTSGRYNEQFF
NA	TRBV5-1	few	TRBJ1-6	TGCGCCAGCAGCTTGGGTACACAGGATTCACCCCTCCACTTT	CASSLGTQDSPLHF
TRBD1	TRBV12-3/TRBV12-4	NA	TRBJ1-2	TGTGCCAGCAGCCCCGGGACAGGGGTGGCCTACACCTTC	CASSPGTGVAYTF
NA	TRBV12-3/TRBV12-4	NA	TRBJ1-1	TGTGCCAGCAGTTTTTCCATCCCGAACACTGAAGCTTTCTTT	CASSFSIPNTEAFF
NA	TRBV20-1	NA	TRBJ2-7	TGCAGTGCCAGCCATGACTCCGCCTACCACGAGCAGTACTTC	CSASHDSAYHEQYF
TRBD2	TRBV15	once	TRBJ2-3	TGTGCCACCAGCAGAGTTCCCCCCGGCGGGGGTGTTTTAAATACGCAGTATTTT	CATSRVPPGGGVLNTQYF
TRBD1	TRBV5-1	NA	TRBJ2-7	TGCGCCAGCAGCGGAGACAGGGTCGACGAGCAGTACTTC	CASSGDRVDEQYF
NA	TRBV12-3/TRBV12-4	many	TRBJ2-1	TGTGCCAGCACCCCTAGCGCGTCCTACAATGAGCAGTTCTTC	CASTPSASYNEQFF
NA	TRBV6-2/TRBV6-3	many	TRBJ1-1	TGTGCCAGCAGTTATTTACTCAACACTGAAGCTTTCTTT	CASSYLLNTEAFF
NA	TRBV30	NA	TRBJ2-1	TGTGCCTGGAGGGCCGGGACAAGATACAATGAGCAGTTCTTC	CAWRAGTRYNEQFF
NA	TRBV12-5	many	TRBJ2-1	TGTGCTAGTGGCCTCAATGAGCAGTTCTTC	CASGLNEQFF
TRBD1	TRBV10-3	NA	TRBJ2-2	TGTGCCATCAGTGAGCTACAGGGGACCGGGGAGCTGTTTTTT	CAISELQGTGELFF
TRBD2	TRBV15	NA	TRBJ2-7	TGTGCCACCAGCAGAGATCTAGCGGGAGGAATTGTTGGCGAGCAGTACTTC	CATSRDLAGGIVGEQYF
TRBD1	TRBV29-1	many	TRBJ2-4	TGCAGCGTGCAACAGGACAGGGCGGACATTCAGTACTTC	CSVQQDRADIQYF
NA	TRBV7-2	few	TRBJ2-7	TGTGCCAGCAGCTTAACAGGGTCGGCCCACGAGCAGTACTTC	CASSLTGSAHEQYF
TRBD2	TRBV7-9	few	TRBJ2-1	TGTGCCAGCAGCTCCCCCGAGACTAGCGGACACAACAATGAGCAGTTCTTC	CASSSPETSGHNNEQFF
NA	TRBV11-2	NA	TRBJ2-7	TGTGCCAGCAGCTCGGGACCAGCAGGGTACGAGCAGTACTTC	CASSSGPAGYEQYF
NA	TRBV24-1	NA	TRBJ2-3	TGTGCCACCAGTGGCGTTGGGGCAGATACGCAGTATTTT	CATSGVGADTQYF
NA	TRBV20-1	few	TRBJ1-2	TGCAGTGCACCGAGGGAAGCTAACTATGGCTACACCTTC	CSAPREANYGYTF
TRBD1	TRBV20-1	NA	TRBJ1-1	TGCAGTGCTAGAGGGTGGACAGGGGTGCCCACTGAAGCTTTCTTT	CSARGWTGVPTEAFF
NA	TRBV3-1	NA	TRBJ1-3	TGTGCCAGCAGCCAAGAGCGCAGGGTCTCTGGAAACACCATATATTTT	CASSQERRVSGNTIYF
NA	TRBV18	NA	TRBJ2-7	TGTGCCAGCTCACCACTAGCGCTGCCCTACGAGCAGTACTTC	CASSPLALPYEQYF
NA	TRBV7-2	few	TRBJ1-5	TGTGCCAGCAGCTTAGTCGATAGCAATCAGCCCCAGCATTTT	CASSLVDSNQPQHF
NA	TRBV2	few	TRBJ2-1	TGTGCCAGCAGGGATATGGACGGACGGAGCTCCTACAATGAGCAGTTCTTC	CASRDMDGRSSYNEQFF
TRBD2	TRBV12-3/TRBV12-4	few	TRBJ2-7	TGTGCCAGCAGCCCACTAGCGCTAGGGGCCTACGAGCAGTACTTC	CASSPLALGAYEQYF
NA	TRBV18	NA	TRBJ1-2	TGTGCCAGCTCGCCGGCCTTCAGGGATCGGGGCTACACCTTC	CASSPAFRDRGYTF
NA	TRBV4-3	few	TRBJ2-1	TGCGCCAGCAGCCAGTCCCCTAGCGTTGAGCAGTTCTTC	CASSQSPSVEQFF
NA	TRBV29-1	NA	TRBJ2-3	TGCAGCGTTGAGCCAGCCTCCTGGGATACGCAGTATTTT	CSVEPASWDTQYF
NA	TRBV6-5	NA	TRBJ2-7	TGTGCCAGCAAAACGACAGATTACGAGCAGTACTTC	CASKTTDYEQYF
NA	TRBV7-2	few	TRBJ2-2	TGTGCCAGCAGCTTAGCGTGGGGGGCCACCGGGGAGCTGTTTTTT	CASSLAWGATGELFF
NA	TRBV5-1	few	TRBJ2-1	TGCGCCAGCAGCTTGGGGGCAGCCCAGATAACCAAGGACGGGCAGTTCTTC	CASSLGAAQITKDGQFF
NA	TRBV29-1	NA	TRBJ2-5	TGCAGCGTTGGTTTTCGCCAAGAGACCCAGTACTTC	CSVGFRQETQYF
NA	TRBV12-3/TRBV12-4	NA	TRBJ2-5	TGTGCCAGCGTTGGACCTAACCAAGAGACCCAGTACTTC	CASVGPNQETQYF
NA	TRBV29-1	NA	TRBJ2-3	TGCAGCGTTGTTGTAGCGGAGAGCACAGATACGCAGTATTTT	CSVVVAESTDTQYF
TRBD1	TRBV15	NA	TRBJ2-5	TGTGCCACCAAGTCTGACAGGGGATGGCAAGAGACCCAGTACTTC	CATKSDRGWQETQYF
NA	TRBV10-3	NA	TRBJ1-1	TGTGCCATCAGTGAGTTAGGACAGACCCGGAACACTGAAGCTTTCTTT	CAISELGQTRNTEAFF
TRBD1	TRBV29-1	few	TRBJ1-2	TGCAGCGTTGAAGCCGGGACAGGGCTCTTTAGCTATGGCTACACCTTC	CSVEAGTGLFSYGYTF
NA	TRBV3-1	few	TRBJ1-2	TGTGCCAGCAGCCAAGGTGACGGTGGCTACACCTTC	CASSQGDGGYTF
TRBD1	TRBV12-3/TRBV12-4	few	TRBJ2-3	TGTGCCAGCAGTTTGGGGACAGATACGAAGTATTTT	CASSLGTDTKYF
NA	TRBV12-3/TRBV12-4	NA	TRBJ1-2	TGTGCCAGCAGTTTCGTTGGGAATGGCTACACCTTC	CASSFVGNGYTF
NA	TRBV9	NA	TRBJ2-1	TGTGCCAGCAGCCTCCCCGGACTTTACTACAATGAGCAGTTCTTC	CASSLPGLYYNEQFF